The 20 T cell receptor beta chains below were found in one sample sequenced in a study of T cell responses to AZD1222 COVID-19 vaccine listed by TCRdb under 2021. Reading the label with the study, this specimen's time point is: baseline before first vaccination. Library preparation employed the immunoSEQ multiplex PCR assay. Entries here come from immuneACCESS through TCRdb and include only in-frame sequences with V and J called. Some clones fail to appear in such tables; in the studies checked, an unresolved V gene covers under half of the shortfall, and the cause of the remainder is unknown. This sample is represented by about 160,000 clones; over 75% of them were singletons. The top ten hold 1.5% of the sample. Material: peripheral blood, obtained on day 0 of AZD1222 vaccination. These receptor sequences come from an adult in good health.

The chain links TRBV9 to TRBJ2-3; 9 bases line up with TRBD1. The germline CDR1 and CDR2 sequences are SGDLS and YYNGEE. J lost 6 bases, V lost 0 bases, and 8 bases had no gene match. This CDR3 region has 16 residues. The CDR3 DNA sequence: TGTGCCAGCAGCGTAGAACAGGGGGCACGCGGGGATACGCAGTATTTT. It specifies CASSVEQGARGDTQYF.

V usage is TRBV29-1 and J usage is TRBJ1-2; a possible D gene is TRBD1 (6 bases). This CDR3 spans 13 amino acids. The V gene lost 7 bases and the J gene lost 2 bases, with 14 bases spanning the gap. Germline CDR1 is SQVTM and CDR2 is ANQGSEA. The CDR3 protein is CSGTTGPNYGYTF. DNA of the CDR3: TGCAGCGGAACGACAGGCCCCAACTATGGCTACACCTTC.

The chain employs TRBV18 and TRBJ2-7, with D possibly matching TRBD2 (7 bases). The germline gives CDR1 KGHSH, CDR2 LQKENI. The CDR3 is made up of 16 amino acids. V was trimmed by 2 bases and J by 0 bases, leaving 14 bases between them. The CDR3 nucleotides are TGTGCCAGCTCACCAAGATTCGGGGGGCTCTCCTACGAGCAGTACTTC. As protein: CASSPRFGGLSYEQYF.

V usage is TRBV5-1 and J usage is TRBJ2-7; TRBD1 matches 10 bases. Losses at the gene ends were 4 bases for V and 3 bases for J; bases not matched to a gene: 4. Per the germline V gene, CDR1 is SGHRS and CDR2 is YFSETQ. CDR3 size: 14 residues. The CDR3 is CASSPRDRGYEQYF. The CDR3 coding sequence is TGCGCCAGCAGCCCTCGGGACAGGGGCTACGAGCAGTACTTC.

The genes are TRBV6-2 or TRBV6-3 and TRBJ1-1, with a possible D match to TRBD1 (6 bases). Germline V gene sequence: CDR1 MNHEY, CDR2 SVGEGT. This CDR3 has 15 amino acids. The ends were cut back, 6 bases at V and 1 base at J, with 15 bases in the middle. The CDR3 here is CASSQRQVGNTEAFF. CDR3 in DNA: TGTGCCAGCAGCCAGAGACAGGTGGGGAACACTGAAGCTTTCTTT.

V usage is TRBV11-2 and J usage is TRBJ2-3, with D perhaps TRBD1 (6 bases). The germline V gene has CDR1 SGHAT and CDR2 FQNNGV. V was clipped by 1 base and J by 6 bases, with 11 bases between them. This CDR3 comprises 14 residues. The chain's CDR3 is CASSLGGGWDTQYF. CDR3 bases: TGTGCCAGCAGCTTAGGTGGGGGCTGGGATACGCAGTATTTT.

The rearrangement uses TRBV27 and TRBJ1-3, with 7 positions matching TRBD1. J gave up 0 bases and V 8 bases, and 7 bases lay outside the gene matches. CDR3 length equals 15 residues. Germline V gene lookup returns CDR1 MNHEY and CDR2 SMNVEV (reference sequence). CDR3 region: CASAYRGNSGNTIYF. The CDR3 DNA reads TGTGCCAGCGCCTACAGGGGAAACTCTGGAAACACCATATATTTT.

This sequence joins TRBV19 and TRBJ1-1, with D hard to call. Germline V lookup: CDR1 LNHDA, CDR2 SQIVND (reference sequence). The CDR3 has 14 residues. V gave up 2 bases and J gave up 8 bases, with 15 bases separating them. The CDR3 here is CASSISQSHQEAFF. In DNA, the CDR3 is TGTGCCAGTAGTATAAGCCAGTCTCACCAGGAAGCTTTCTTT. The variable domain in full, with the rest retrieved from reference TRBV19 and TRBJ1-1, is DGGITQSPKYLFRKEGQNVTLSCEQNLNHDAMYWYRQDPGQGLRLIYYSQIVNDFQKGDIAEGYSVSREKKESFPLTVTSAQKNPTAFYLCASSISQSHQEAFFGQGTRLTVV.

In nucleotides, the CDR3 is TGTGCCAGCAGTTACTCGGGCAGCCGAAACTATGGCTACACCTTC. Its translation is CASSYSGSRNYGYTF. The J gene is TRBJ1-2, the V gene TRBV6-5; D not certain. CDR1 MNHEY and CDR2 SVGAGI come from the germline V gene. V was trimmed by 0 bases and J by 2 bases, leaving 10 bases between them. The CDR3 spans 15 residues.

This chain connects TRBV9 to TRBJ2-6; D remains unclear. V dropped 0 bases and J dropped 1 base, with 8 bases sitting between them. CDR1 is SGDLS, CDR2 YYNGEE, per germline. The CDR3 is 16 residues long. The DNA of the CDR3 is TGTGCCAGCAGCGTAGGTGGGTTATCTGGGGCCAACGTCCTGACTTTC. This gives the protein CASSVGGLSGANVLTF.

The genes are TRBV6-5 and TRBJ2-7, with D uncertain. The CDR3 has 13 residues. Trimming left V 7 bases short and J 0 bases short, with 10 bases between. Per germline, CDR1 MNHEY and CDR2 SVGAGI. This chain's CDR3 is CASTPPSSYEQYF. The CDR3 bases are TGTGCCAGCACCCCCCCAAGCTCCTACGAGCAGTACTTC.

The CDR3 nucleotides read TGTGCCAGCAGCCCCGCAAGGGGCTACTCTAGCGCTTACGAGCAGTACTTC. It translates to CASSPARGYSSAYEQYF. The chain carries TRBV14 and TRBJ2-7, with a weak D call TRBD2 (6 bases). The CDR3 loop spans 17 amino acids. V lost 4 bases to trimming and J lost 4 bases, with 23 bases between them. Germline V gene lookup returns CDR1 SGHDN and CDR2 FVKESK.

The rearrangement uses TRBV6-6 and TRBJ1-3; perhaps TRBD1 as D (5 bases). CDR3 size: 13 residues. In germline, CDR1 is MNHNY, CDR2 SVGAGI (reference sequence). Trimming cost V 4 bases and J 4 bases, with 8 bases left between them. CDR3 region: CASSSEGGNTIYF. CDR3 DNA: TGTGCCAGCAGTTCCGAGGGGGGAAACACCATATATTTT.

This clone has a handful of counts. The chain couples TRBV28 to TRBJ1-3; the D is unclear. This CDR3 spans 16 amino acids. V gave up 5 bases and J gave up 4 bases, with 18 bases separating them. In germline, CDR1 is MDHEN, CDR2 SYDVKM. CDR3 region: CASSPGGPRAGNTIYF. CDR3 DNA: TGTGCCAGCAGTCCCGGCGGCCCGCGGGCCGGAAACACCATATATTTT. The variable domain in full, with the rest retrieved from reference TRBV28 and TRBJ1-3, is DVKVTQSSRYLVKRTGEKVFLECVQDMDHENMFWYRQDPGLGLRLIYFSYDVKMKEKGDIPEGYSVSREKKERFSLILESASTNQTSMYLCASSPGGPRAGNTIYFGEGSWLTVV.

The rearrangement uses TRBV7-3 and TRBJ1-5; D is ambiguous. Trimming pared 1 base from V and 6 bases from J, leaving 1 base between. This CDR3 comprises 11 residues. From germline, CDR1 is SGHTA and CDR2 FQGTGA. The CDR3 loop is CASSLSQPQHF. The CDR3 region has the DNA TGTGCCAGCAGCTTAAGTCAGCCCCAGCATTTT.

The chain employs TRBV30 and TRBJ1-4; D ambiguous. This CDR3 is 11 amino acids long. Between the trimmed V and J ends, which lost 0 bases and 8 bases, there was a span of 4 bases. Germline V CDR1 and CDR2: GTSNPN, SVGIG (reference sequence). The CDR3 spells CAWSVGEKLFF. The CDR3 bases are TGTGCCTGGAGTGTGGGGGAAAAACTGTTTTTT. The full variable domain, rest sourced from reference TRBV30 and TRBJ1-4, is SQTIHQWPATLVQPVGSPLSLECTVEGTSNPNLYWYRQAAGRGLQLLFYSVGIGQISSEVPQNLSASRPQDRQFILSSKKLLLSDSGFYLCAWSVGEKLFFGSGTQLSVL.

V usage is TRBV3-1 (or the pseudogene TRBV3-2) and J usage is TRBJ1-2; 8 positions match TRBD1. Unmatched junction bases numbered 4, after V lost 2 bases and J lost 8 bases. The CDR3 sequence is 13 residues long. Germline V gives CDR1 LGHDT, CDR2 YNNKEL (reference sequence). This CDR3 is CASSQSGGRGYTF. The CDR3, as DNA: TGTGCCAGCAGCCAATCAGGGGGCAGGGGCTACACCTTC.

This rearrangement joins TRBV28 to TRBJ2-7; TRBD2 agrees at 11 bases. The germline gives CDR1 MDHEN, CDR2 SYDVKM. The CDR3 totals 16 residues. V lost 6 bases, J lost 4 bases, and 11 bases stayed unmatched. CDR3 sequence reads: CASRHGATSGAYEQYF. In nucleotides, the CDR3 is TGTGCCAGCAGGCATGGGGCGACTAGCGGGGCTTACGAGCAGTACTTC.

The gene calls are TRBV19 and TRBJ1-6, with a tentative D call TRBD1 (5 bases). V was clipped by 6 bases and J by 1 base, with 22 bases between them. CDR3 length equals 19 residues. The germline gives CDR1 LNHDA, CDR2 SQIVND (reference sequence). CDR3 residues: CASRPTGRASTSYNSPLHF. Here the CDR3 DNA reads TGTGCCAGTAGACCAACAGGTAGGGCCTCGACATCCTATAATTCACCCCTCCACTTT.

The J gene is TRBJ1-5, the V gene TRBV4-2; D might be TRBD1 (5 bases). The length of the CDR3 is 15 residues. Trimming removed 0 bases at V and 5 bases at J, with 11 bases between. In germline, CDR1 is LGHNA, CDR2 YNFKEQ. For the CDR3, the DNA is TGTGCCAGCAGCCAAGATGGGGGGATGGATCAGCCCCAGCATTTT. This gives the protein CASSQDGGMDQPQHF.